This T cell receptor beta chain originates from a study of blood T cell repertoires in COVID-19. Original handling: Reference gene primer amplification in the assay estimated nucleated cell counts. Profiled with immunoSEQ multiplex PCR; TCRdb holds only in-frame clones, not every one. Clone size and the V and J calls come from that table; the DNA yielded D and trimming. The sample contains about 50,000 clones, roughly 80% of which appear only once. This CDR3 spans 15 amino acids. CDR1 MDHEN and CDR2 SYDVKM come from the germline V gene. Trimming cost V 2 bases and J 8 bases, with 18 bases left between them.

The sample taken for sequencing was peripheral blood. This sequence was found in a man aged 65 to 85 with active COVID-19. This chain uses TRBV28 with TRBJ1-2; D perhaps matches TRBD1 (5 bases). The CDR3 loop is CASSLRAGRVGGYTF. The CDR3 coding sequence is TGTGCCAGCAGTTTACGGGCAGGGAGGGTAGGAGGCTACACCTTC.